These 4 T cell receptor beta chains share one sample of origin, sequenced in a study of response to subunit inactivated influenza vaccine. A single record per CDR3 protein comes from TCRdb applying MiXCR to the RT-PCR reads. Of almost 600,000 distinct CDR3 sequences listed, 12% to 15% were seen once; the top ten hold around 10%. Sample: PBMCs from blood, taken approximately 13 days after vaccination. Receptor source: a man aged 50 to 59 who received an inactivated influenza vaccine.

This clonotype was recorded many times. The rearrangement uses TRBV7-2 and TRBJ1-3; 7 nucleotides line up with TRBD1. CDR3 length equals 15 residues. J lost 4 bases, V lost 2 bases, and 5 bases had no gene match. Germline CDR1 and CDR2: SGHTA and FQGNSA. CDR3 DNA sequence: TGTGCCAGCAGCTTAAAGGGGGCCCTCGGAAACACCATATATTTT. Translated: CASSLKGALGNTIYF.

The CDR3 DNA sequence: TGTGCCAGCAGCTTAAAACCCCGGGGGCGCGGCACCGGGGAGCTGTTTTTT. Translated, it gives CASSLKPRGRGTGELFF. The gene calls are TRBV7-3 and TRBJ2-2; D could derive from TRBD1 or TRBD2 (6 bases each). V lost 1 base and J lost 4, with 16 bases in between. The germline gives CDR1 SGHTA, CDR2 FQGTGA. CDR3 length equals 17 residues.

This clonotype was seen only a few times. CDR3 DNA sequence: TGTGCCAGCACCCCCAGCGGAACCTACAATGAGCAGTTCTTC. This translates into CASTPSGTYNEQFF. The J gene is TRBJ2-1, the V gene TRBV12-3 or TRBV12-4; possibly TRBD2 for D (5 bases). The V end was cut by 7 bases, the J end by 2 bases, with 12 bases between. This CDR3 has 14 residues.

In its sample, this clonotype was seen once. The rearrangement joins TRBV25-1 to TRBJ1-2; D possibly corresponds to TRBD1 (5 bases). V was trimmed by 10 bases and J by 4 bases, leaving 10 bases between them. The CDR3 length is 11 residues. Germline CDR1 is MGHDK and CDR2 is SYGVNS. CDR3 protein: CATTGGYGYTF. The CDR3, as DNA: TGTGCCACCACGGGGGGCTATGGCTACACCTTC.